This is a list of T cell receptor beta chains from one sample in a study of response to subunit inactivated influenza vaccine. TCRdb processed the RT-PCR reads anew with MiXCR; each CDR3 protein has one entry. The sample lists some 500,000 distinct CDR3 sequences, around 25% occurring once. This sample comprised CD4+ T cells sorted from PBMCs, obtained 5 to 6 days after vaccination. The source is a man in his forties or fifties who received an inactivated influenza vaccine. Each CDR3 is given with its conserved first and last residue. A D gene is named only where the DNA matches it firmly. The listing skips clone size in some rows; elsewhere it reads once, few, many or a size class.

size: .; length: 15; V: TRBV10-3; D: TRBD1; J: TRBJ2-7; CDR3: CAISMKGQGEGEQYF; DNA: TGTGCCATCAGTATGAAAGGACAGGGGGAGGGCGAGCAGTACTTC
size: .; length: 14; V: TRBV7-9; D: .; J: TRBJ2-2; CDR3: CASNPPKNTGELFF; DNA: TGTGCCAGCAACCCCCCAAAGAACACCGGGGAGCTGTTTTTT
size: .; length: 17; V: TRBV7-9; D: .; J: TRBJ2-4; CDR3: CASSRSRQAGAKNIQYF; DNA: TGTGCCAGCAGCCGCTCGAGGCAGGCTGGAGCCAAAAACATTCAGTACTTC
size: .; length: 12; V: TRBV6-6; D: .; J: TRBJ1-5; CDR3: CASGQVNQPQHF; DNA: TGTGCCTCGGGGCAGGTCAATCAGCCCCAGCATTTT
size: .; length: 14; V: TRBV5-1; D: .; J: TRBJ2-7; CDR3: CASSLMTGPGEQYF; DNA: TGCGCCAGCAGCTTGATGACAGGCCCAGGCGAGCAGTACTTC
size: once; length: 13; V: TRBV5-1; D: .; J: TRBJ2-1; CDR3: CASSPGHFSEQFF; DNA: TGCGCCAGCAGCCCGGGACATTTCAGTGAGCAGTTCTTC
size: .; length: 14; V: TRBV7-2; D: .; J: TRBJ2-7; CDR3: CASSSGLPPYEQYF; DNA: TGTGCCAGCAGCTCAGGACTCCCCCCCTACGAGCAGTACTTC
size: many; length: 14; V: TRBV20-1; D: .; J: TRBJ2-5; CDR3: CSARADLLQETQYF; DNA: TGCAGTGCTAGAGCGGACCTTCTTCAAGAGACCCAGTACTTC
size: few; length: 16; V: TRBV5-1; D: TRBD2; J: TRBJ2-2; CDR3: CASSLGAGVGTGELFF; DNA: TGCGCCAGCAGCTTGGGTGCGGGAGTTGGCACCGGGGAGCTGTTTTTT
size: .; length: 14; V: TRBV6-2/TRBV6-3; D: .; J: TRBJ1-1; CDR3: CASSSLGTSAEAFF; DNA: TGTGCCAGCAGTTCTCTCGGGACATCCGCTGAAGCTTTCTTT
size: .; length: 15; V: TRBV20-1; D: .; J: TRBJ2-1; CDR3: CSAAAGTDRAVEQFF; DNA: TGCAGTGCTGCCGCCGGGACCGACCGGGCTGTTGAGCAGTTCTTC
size: many; length: 13; V: TRBV29-1; D: TRBD2; J: TRBJ2-1; CDR3: CSVDGREYNEQFF; DNA: TGCAGCGTTGATGGGCGGGAGTACAATGAGCAGTTCTTC
size: .; length: 14; V: TRBV6-1; D: .; J: TRBJ2-7; CDR3: CASWGLLGSYEQYF; DNA: TGTGCCAGCTGGGGGCTACTAGGTTCCTACGAGCAGTACTTC
size: .; length: 14; V: TRBV7-2; D: .; J: TRBJ2-3; CDR3: CASSLIQSTDTQYF; DNA: TGTGCCAGCAGCTTAATCCAGAGCACAGATACGCAGTATTTT
size: .; length: 15; V: TRBV7-8; D: .; J: TRBJ2-3; CDR3: CASSLSEVRADTQYF; DNA: TGTGCCAGCAGCTTATCGGAGGTGCGGGCAGATACGCAGTATTTT
size: few; length: 15; V: TRBV20-1; D: .; J: TRBJ2-1; CDR3: CSARVPGSSYNEQFF; DNA: TGCAGTGCTAGAGTCCCGGGGAGCTCCTACAATGAGCAGTTCTTC
size: few; length: 15; V: TRBV7-9; D: TRBD2; J: TRBJ2-5; CDR3: CASSLSGRAQETQYF; DNA: TGTGCCAGCAGCCTTAGCGGGAGGGCCCAAGAGACCCAGTACTTC
size: .; length: 15; V: TRBV12-3/TRBV12-4; D: .; J: TRBJ2-7; CDR3: CASSPVEVGPYEQYF; DNA: TGTGCCAGCAGTCCCGTGGAGGTCGGCCCCTACGAGCAGTACTTC
size: few; length: 15; V: TRBV5-1; D: TRBD2; J: TRBJ2-1; CDR3: CASSLTSGSESEQFF; DNA: TGCGCCAGCAGCTTGACTAGCGGGAGTGAGAGTGAGCAGTTCTTC